The 7 T cell receptor beta chains below come from one sample, sequenced in a study of beta chain features in type 1 diabetes. All of the isolated RNA was reverse transcribed, so expressed TCRB transcripts were sequenced. TCRdb's table, derived via immunoSEQ multiplex PCR, lists solely in-frame clones and lacks some. The sample includes 130,000 or so clones, roughly 9.7% of them seen just once. The sample comprised central memory CD4+ T cells from blood. The receptor set was obtained from a middle-aged woman in good health.

The chain has TRBV5-4 and TRBJ2-1; D perhaps matches TRBD1 (5 bases). Germline CDR1 and CDR2: SGHNT and YYREEE (reference sequence). The CDR3 length is 15 residues. V was trimmed by 7 bases and J by 0 bases, leaving 14 bases between them. CDR3 loop: CASLPSGSSYNEQFF. The CDR3 region has the DNA TGTGCCAGCCTTCCTTCAGGGTCCTCCTACAATGAGCAGTTCTTC.

The V and J genes are TRBV6-5 and TRBJ1-4, with TRBD1 matching 9 bases. The ends lost 2 bases at V and 8 bases at J; junction bases unmatched: 9. There are 16 residues in the CDR3. Germline V lookup: CDR1 MNHEY, CDR2 SVGAGI. This CDR3 reads CASSYVAGQGEEKLFF. The CDR3 DNA is TGTGCCAGCAGTTACGTTGCGGGACAGGGTGAGGAAAAACTGTTTTTT.

This clone occurred a few times. The chain uses TRBV19 and TRBJ2-1, with TRBD2 identical over 11 bases. V was pared by 5 bases and J by 5 bases, with 5 bases of the junction left unmatched. Germline CDR1 is LNHDA and CDR2 is SQIVND (reference sequence). The CDR3 runs 15 residues. The CDR3 region is CASSYSGGGHNEQFF. The DNA of the CDR3 is TGTGCCAGTAGTTATAGCGGGGGGGGCCACAATGAGCAGTTCTTC.

This clone was observed a few times. The chain employs TRBV19 and TRBJ2-7; possible D gene TRBD2, 6 bases. This CDR3 is built from 13 residues. Per the germline V gene, CDR1 is LNHDA and CDR2 is SQIVND (reference sequence). With 6 bases removed from V and 1 base from J, the gap between germline ends came to 10 bases. CDR3: CASSTGTSYEQYF. The CDR3 DNA is TGTGCCAGTAGCACCGGGACTTCCTACGAGCAGTACTTC.

This clone was observed a few times. This chain joins TRBV7-2 and TRBJ1-2; D might be TRBD1 (5 bases). V was shortened by 1 base and J by 7 bases, with 13 bases between the two germline ends. Germline CDR1 is SGHTA and CDR2 is FQGNSA. The CDR3 runs to 14 residues. This chain's CDR3 is CASSLGQIRSGYTF. CDR3 coding DNA: TGTGCCAGCAGCTTAGGACAGATCCGTTCTGGCTACACCTTC.

The V call is TRBV4-3, the J call TRBJ2-7; TRBD1 aligns across 9 bases. The CDR3 is 14 amino acids. Germline V gives CDR1 LGHNA, CDR2 YSLEER. The J segment lost 5 bases and the V segment lost 4 bases, leaving 6 bases of the junction unmatched. The CDR3 sequence is CASSPDRGRDEQYF. CDR3 DNA: TGCGCCAGCAGCCCGGACAGGGGCAGGGACGAGCAGTACTTC.

This clone was seen ten or more times. V usage is TRBV10-3 and J usage is TRBJ2-3; D uncertain. V lost 1 base to trimming and J lost 4 bases, with 6 bases between them. The CDR3 covers 13 residues. The germline gives CDR1 ENHRY, CDR2 SYGVKD. The DNA of the CDR3 is TGTGCCATCAGTGAGTTACGGGCAGATACGCAGTATTTT. Translation: CAISELRADTQYF.